Following are 30 T cell receptor beta chains from one sample sequenced in a study of shared clonotypes between healthy human individuals. Assay: immunoSEQ multiplex PCR; the TCRdb copy retains only in-frame clones and omits some. The table lists 2,500,000 or so clones, around 90% of them singletons. Sequencing input: naive CD4+ T cells sorted from blood. Noted subset: CD45RA+ positively selected. The origin of the receptors is a man aged 18 to 29 in good health.

The J gene is TRBJ2-7, the V gene TRBV29-1, with 10 nucleotides matching TRBD1. Germline V CDR1 and CDR2: SQVTM, ANQGSEA. The CDR3 is 13 amino acids. Germline trimming cut 4 bases from V and 3 bases from J; bases unmatched to any gene: 3. Written as DNA, the CDR3 is TGCAGCGTTGGACAGGGGGCTGTCTACGAGCAGTACTTC. Amino acids: CSVGQGAVYEQYF.

The chain employs TRBV6-5 and TRBJ1-3; possibly TRBD1 for D (5 bases). The CDR3 length is 13 residues. V was pared by 6 bases and J by 8 bases, with 14 bases between. Germline V CDR1 and CDR2: MNHEY, SVGAGI. CDR3 sequence: CASRTPGRDTIYF. The CDR3 bases are TGTGCCAGCAGGACGCCAGGGAGGGACACCATATATTTT.

The rearrangement joins TRBV19 to TRBJ1-2; 9 bases line up with TRBD1. This CDR3 is built from 15 residues. CDR1 and CDR2 from the germline V gene are LNHDA and SQIVND (reference sequence). With 9 bases clipped from V and 3 bases from J, the junction kept 11 bases outside the gene matches. The CDR3 DNA sequence: TGTGCCAGCCAAAGTACGAGGACAGGGGACTATGGCTACACCTTC. Protein product: CASQSTRTGDYGYTF.

This clone appeared a few times. J is TRBJ1-4 and V is TRBV2, with D possibly matching TRBD1 (5 bases). V gave up 6 bases and J gave up 0 bases, with 11 bases separating them. Germline loops: CDR1 SNHLY, CDR2 FYNNEI. This CDR3 region has 15 residues. The CDR3 DNA sequence: TGTGCCAGCAGCAACCGGGACTCAACTAATGAAAAACTGTTTTTT. It yields the protein CASSNRDSTNEKLFF.

The chain has TRBV7-9 and TRBJ1-4; D remains ambiguous. This CDR3 region has 11 residues. Germline loops: CDR1 SEHNR, CDR2 FQNEAQ (reference sequence). V lost 6 bases and J 5 bases, leaving 4 bases between the germline ends. Written as DNA, the CDR3 is TGTGCCAGCAGTGAGAATGAAAAACTGTTTTTT. It yields the protein CASSENEKLFF.

V gene TRBV6-1 combines with J gene TRBJ2-7; no reliable D call. Looked up from germline, CDR1 is MNHNS and CDR2 is SASEGT. The germline V and J ends were trimmed by 8 bases and 1 base, with 12 bases remaining between them. The CDR3 extends over 13 amino acids. CDR3 amino acids: CASGVFSSYEQYF. CDR3 nucleotide sequence: TGTGCCAGCGGAGTGTTTAGTTCCTACGAGCAGTACTTC.

A remark on this clone: The sample contains more than one DNA sequence encoding this CDR3. The chain links TRBV7-2 to TRBJ2-3; 12 nucleotides line up with TRBD2. V lost 4 bases to trimming and J lost 1 base; unmatched junction nucleotides: 3. Germline V gene sequence: CDR1 SGHTA, CDR2 FQGNSA. The CDR3 contains 16 residues. The CDR3 nucleotides are TGTGCCAGCAGCTCCCGACTAGCGGGAGGCACAGATACGCAGTATTTT. The encoded protein is CASSSRLAGGTDTQYF.

The chain combines TRBV30 with TRBJ1-6; D is possibly TRBD1 (6 bases). The CDR3 spans 13 residues. V was cut by 3 bases and J by 7 bases, with 10 bases left in between. CDR1 and CDR2 from the germline V gene are GTSNPN and SVGIG (reference sequence). CDR3 sequence reads: CAWRDRTNSPLHF. The CDR3 DNA is TGTGCCTGGAGGGACAGAACCAATTCACCCCTCCACTTT.

The genes are TRBV7-9 and TRBJ1-1; D remains unclear. Germline CDR1 and CDR2: SEHNR and FQNEAQ (reference sequence). Trimming shortened V by 6 bases and J by 2 bases, and 16 bases separated the two germline ends. This CDR3 region has 15 residues. CDR3 in DNA: TGTGCCAGCAGACCAGCACAGCAGATAAACACTGAAGCTTTCTTT. Residues: CASRPAQQINTEAFF.

The chain carries TRBV29-1 and TRBJ2-3, with D possibly TRBD1 on 5 matching bases. The germline V gene has CDR1 SQVTM and CDR2 ANQGSEA. The CDR3 consists of 15 residues. V was pared by 1 base and J by 2 bases, with 13 bases between. The CDR3 here is CSVEGGQGITDTQYF. The DNA for the CDR3 is TGCAGCGTTGAAGGAGGACAAGGGATCACAGATACGCAGTATTTT.

The rearrangement uses TRBV4-1 and TRBJ2-5; D not certain. V lost 3 bases and J 4 bases, leaving 9 bases between the germline ends. CDR1 MGHRA and CDR2 YSYEKL come from the germline V gene. The CDR3 is 13 amino acids. The CDR3 sequence: CASSHFSRETQYF. CDR3 nucleotide sequence: TGCGCCAGCAGCCATTTTAGCAGAGAGACCCAGTACTTC.

This clone was seen more than once but under ten times. The CDR3 bases are TGTGCCAGCAGCGTAGAACTAGCGGCAGATACGCAGTATTTT. Its protein product is CASSVELAADTQYF. V usage is TRBV9 and J usage is TRBJ2-3; 8 nucleotides agree with TRBD2. This CDR3 contains 14 residues. CDR1 is SGDLS and CDR2 is YYNGEE in the germline V gene. The J segment lost 4 bases and the V segment lost 0 bases, leaving 1 base of the junction unmatched.

This chain links TRBV7-6 with TRBJ2-3; the D gene is possibly TRBD1 (5 bases). The CDR3 has 15 residues. V lost 2 bases and J 3 bases, leaving 12 bases between the germline ends. CDR1 and CDR2 from the germline V gene are SGHVS and FNYEAQ. CDR3 coding DNA: TGTGCCAGCAGCTTAAGAACAGGATGGACAGATACGCAGTATTTT. Amino acid sequence: CASSLRTGWTDTQYF. The full variable domain, rest sourced from reference TRBV7-6 and TRBJ2-3, is GAGVSQSPRYKVTKRGQDVALRCDPISGHVSLYWYRQALGQGPEFLTYFNYEAQQDKSGLPNDRFSAERPEGSISTLTIQRTEQRDSAMYRCASSLRTGWTDTQYFGPGTRLTVL.

The rearrangement links TRBV18 to TRBJ2-3; D possibly corresponds to TRBD2 (5 bases). The CDR3 is 13 amino acids. Germline V gene sequence: CDR1 KGHSH, CDR2 LQKENI. Trimming took off 2 bases at V and 6 bases at J, with 9 bases between the two ends. The CDR3 DNA follows: TGTGCCAGCTCACCAGAAACGGGGGATACGCAGTATTTT. Translation gives CASSPETGDTQYF.

This chain connects TRBV30 to TRBJ2-5; maybe TRBD1 (5 bases). The CDR3 runs 12 residues. V was clipped by 4 bases and J by 5 bases, with 11 bases between them. From germline, CDR1 is GTSNPN and CDR2 SVGIG (reference sequence). CDR3 coding DNA: TGTGCCTGGACCGACAGCCGGGAGACCCAGTACTTC. It encodes CAWTDSRETQYF. Complete variable domain (other parts from reference TRBV30 and TRBJ2-5): SQTIHQWPATLVQPVGSPLSLECTVEGTSNPNLYWYRQAAGRGLQLLFYSVGIGQISSEVPQNLSASRPQDRQFILSSKKLLLSDSGFYLCAWTDSRETQYFGPGTRLLVL.

The chain carries TRBV6-1 and TRBJ2-1, with D maybe TRBD1 (6 bases). Looked up from germline, CDR1 is MNHNS and CDR2 is SASEGT. V was cut by 7 bases and J by 5 bases, with 18 bases left in between. The CDR3 runs 15 residues. CDR3 sequence: CASKGVMSFDNEQFF. The CDR3 bases are TGTGCCAGCAAGGGGGTGATGTCCTTTGACAATGAGCAGTTCTTC.

The chain carries TRBV7-9 and TRBJ2-2; 9 bases are a match to TRBD2. The CDR3 consists of 14 residues. In germline, CDR1 is SEHNR, CDR2 FQNEAQ (reference sequence). The J segment lost 7 bases and the V segment lost 5 bases, leaving 5 bases of the junction unmatched. CDR3 nucleotides: TGTGCCAGCAGCGCTAGCGGGACCCTCGGGGAGCTGTTTTTT. Residues: CASSASGTLGELFF.

The chain links TRBV19 to TRBJ1-5; 8 bases are shared with TRBD1. Losses at the gene ends were 5 bases for V and 2 bases for J; bases not matched to a gene: 11. CDR3 size: 17 residues. In germline, CDR1 is LNHDA, CDR2 SQIVND (reference sequence). CDR3 sequence reads: CASSPRDRPAGNQPQHF. As DNA, the CDR3 is TGTGCCAGTAGTCCCCGGGACAGGCCAGCGGGCAATCAGCCCCAGCATTTT.

Points on this clone: Additional DNA sequences in this sample encode the identical CDR3. The chain combines TRBV6-1 with TRBJ2-1; a possible D gene is TRBD1 (6 bases). Germline V gene sequence: CDR1 MNHNS, CDR2 SASEGT. The CDR3 extends over 13 amino acids. Trimming shortened V by 2 bases and J by 4 bases, and 6 bases separated the two germline ends. The CDR3 spells CASSEQGYNEQFF. CDR3 nucleotide sequence: TGTGCCAGCAGTGAACAGGGGTACAATGAGCAGTTCTTC.

The CDR3 sequence: CASRYQMNTGELFF. The CDR3 nucleotides are TGTGCCAGCCGGTACCAGATGAACACCGGGGAGCTGTTTTTT. The chain is built from TRBV2 and TRBJ2-2; no definite D call. Germline CDR1 reads SNHLY; CDR2 reads FYNNEI. This CDR3 contains 14 residues. The V end lost 8 bases, the J end lost 1 base, and 11 bases lay between the germline ends.

The chain links TRBV7-9 to TRBJ1-2; a weak D match, TRBD1 (6 bases). Germline CDR1 and CDR2: SEHNR and FQNEAQ (reference sequence). This CDR3 is built from 17 residues. V was pared by 3 bases and J by 4 bases, with 21 bases between. For the CDR3, the DNA is TGTGCCAGCAGCTTTGAGAAGGGGGGCGGAATCGGCTATGGCTACACCTTC. Translating it yields CASSFEKGGGIGYGYTF.

This chain connects TRBV5-1 to TRBJ1-2, with a tentative D call TRBD1 (6 bases). The germline V gene has CDR1 SGHRS and CDR2 YFSETQ. V gave up 5 bases and J gave up 3 bases, with 11 bases separating them. There are 13 residues in the CDR3. Here the CDR3 reads CASRGDIYYGYTF. The CDR3 nucleotides are TGCGCCAGCAGGGGGGACATATACTATGGCTACACCTTC. The variable domain in full, with the rest retrieved from reference TRBV5-1 and TRBJ1-2, is KAGVTQTPRYLIKTRGQQVTLSCSPISGHRSVSWYQQTPGQGLQFLFEYFSETQRNKGNFPGRFSGRQFSNSRSEMNVSTLELGDSALYLCASRGDIYYGYTFGSGTRLTVV.

The chain is built from TRBV30 and TRBJ2-3; 8 bases map to TRBD2. The CDR3 loop spans 13 amino acids. Germline values: CDR1 GTSNPN, CDR2 SVGIG (reference sequence). With 5 bases clipped from V and 1 base from J, the junction kept 2 bases outside the gene matches. CDR3 sequence: CAWDSGGTDTQYF. The CDR3 DNA reads TGTGCCTGGGATAGCGGGGGCACAGATACGCAGTATTTT.

A note on this clone: The same CDR3 also results from other DNA sequences found in this sample. The gene calls are TRBV5-1 and TRBJ2-1, with 10 nucleotides matching TRBD2. The CDR3 length is 15 residues. The ends lost 2 bases at V and 3 bases at J; junction bases unmatched: 2. Looked up from germline, CDR1 is SGHRS and CDR2 is YFSETQ. The DNA of the CDR3 is TGCGCCAGCAGCTTCCGGACTAGCGGCTACAATGAGCAGTTCTTC. Translating gives CASSFRTSGYNEQFF.

The chain is built from TRBV9 and TRBJ1-2; no definite D call. CDR3 size: 14 residues. CDR1 SGDLS and CDR2 YYNGEE come from the germline V gene. Trimming removed 0 bases from V and 5 bases from J, with 11 bases in between. CDR3 coding DNA: TGTGCCAGCAGCGTAGGAGGGCCGGTTTATGGCTACACCTTC. Translation: CASSVGGPVYGYTF.

This clone was detected only once. V is TRBV2 and J is TRBJ2-3; 11 nucleotides match TRBD2. Looked up from germline, CDR1 is SNHLY and CDR2 is FYNNEI. With V trimmed by 6 bases and J by 4 bases, 6 bases remained unmatched. The CDR3 length is 15 residues. The CDR3, as DNA: TGTGCCAGCAGCCCCGGGACTAGCGGTTCAGATACGCAGTATTTT. This encodes CASSPGTSGSDTQYF.

Of note for this clone: Other nucleotide sequences from this sample produce the same CDR3. The rearrangement joins TRBV18 to TRBJ1-1, with TRBD1 as a possible D gene (5 bases). Trimming stripped 0 bases from V and 4 bases from J, with 12 bases between. Per germline, CDR1 KGHSH and CDR2 LQKENI. The CDR3 is 15 amino acids. CDR3 nucleotides: TGTGCCAGCTCACCACCTGCAGGGCTCGGCACTGAAGCTTTCTTT. Protein sequence: CASSPPAGLGTEAFF. The variable domain in full, completed from reference TRBV18 and TRBJ1-1, reads NAGVMQNPRHLVRRRGQEARLRCSPMKGHSHVYWYRQLPEEGLKFMVYLQKENIIDESGMPKERFSAEFPKEGPSILRIQQVVRGDSAAYFCASSPPAGLGTEAFFGQGTRLTVV.

Notes on this clone: Other DNA sequences in this sample translate to the same CDR3. The chain links TRBV5-1 to TRBJ1-4, with D hard to call. Trimming left V 0 bases short and J 0 bases short, with 6 bases between. Per the germline V gene, CDR1 is SGHRS and CDR2 is YFSETQ. This CDR3 region has 15 residues. CDR3 protein: CASSLERATNEKLFF. CDR3 sequence (DNA): TGCGCCAGCAGCTTGGAACGGGCAACTAATGAAAAACTGTTTTTT.

V gene TRBV5-1 combines with J gene TRBJ1-1, with unresolved D. The CDR3 sequence is 13 residues long. CDR1 is SGHRS and CDR2 is YFSETQ in the germline V gene. With 3 bases removed from V and 0 bases from J, the gap between germline ends came to 6 bases. The CDR3 is CASSSLMNTEAFF. DNA of the CDR3: TGCGCCAGCAGCTCCCTTATGAACACTGAAGCTTTCTTT.

Concerning this clone itself: Other nucleotide sequences from this sample produce the same CDR3. The V and J genes are TRBV18 and TRBJ2-5; D not certain. V was trimmed by 0 bases and J by 1 base, leaving 12 bases between them. This CDR3 is built from 16 residues. The germline gives CDR1 KGHSH, CDR2 LQKENI. CDR3 amino acids: CASSPPMAGSQETQYF. The DNA of the CDR3 is TGTGCCAGCTCACCACCGATGGCCGGATCCCAAGAGACCCAGTACTTC.